This T cell receptor beta chain is from a study of blood T cell repertoires in COVID-19. Looking at the study overall: Collection of acute and convalescent COVID-19 samples took place in the United States, Italy and Spain. PBMCs, B-cell-depleted T cells, or T cells provided the cDNA or gDNA that made up the material.

CDR1 is SGHAT and CDR2 is FQNNGV in the germline V gene. The J segment lost 4 bases and the V segment lost 3 bases, leaving 9 bases of the junction unmatched. This CDR3 is 17 amino acids long. Original data processing: Reference gene primer amplification gave estimated nucleated cell counts. Here immunoSEQ multiplex PCR was the method, and the copy in TCRdb shows in-frame clones only, minus some. That table is the source of V, J and clone size, and D and trimming were worked out from the DNA. The sample yields about 380,000 clones, roughly four fifths seen once. This sequence was found in a human donor with acute or convalescent COVID-19. The donor label of this sample is uncertain. Input material: peripheral blood. The V call is TRBV11-2, the J call TRBJ2-1; 10 bases agree with TRBD2. This CDR3 is CASSFHRTSGKYNEQFF. The CDR3 DNA sequence: TGTGCCAGCAGCTTCCACCGGACTAGCGGAAAATACAATGAGCAGTTCTTC.